This TCR beta chain was identified in a study of blood T cells in healthy people across ages. Study information: Template switching captured about one barcoded beta molecule per two T cells.

Study-wide points: Reliance upon unsorted PBMCs precluded definitive naive versus antigen-experienced comparison. Long-lived donors carried more naive CD4+ cells and greater diversity than aged donors.

This clonotype was recorded a few times. Its specificity is not known. The authors isolated at least 6 million PBMCs per sample. The CDR3 consists of 14 residues. Germline V CDR1 and CDR2: SQVTM, ANQGSEA. V was clipped by 5 bases and J by 5 bases, with 19 bases between them. Sample-barcoded 5' priming and a J-beta primer mix drove a second PCR of about 6 to 11 cycles. MiXCR, applied by TCRdb to the 5' RACE reads, yields one record per CDR3 protein. The table lists 730,000 or so distinct CDR3 sequences, around 46% of them singletons. Sample: blood. This chain connects TRBV29-1 to TRBJ2-7; no reliable D call. This sequence originates from a woman aged 55 to 70 in good health. The CDR3 protein is CSVSNSLVPHEQYF. The CDR3, as DNA: TGCAGCGTTTCTAACTCGCTAGTTCCCCACGAGCAGTACTTC.